This paragraph covers one TCR beta chain sequence. Other DNA sequences in the sample encode the same CDR3. This sample is part of a study of cytomegalovirus exposure and HLA in healthy donors. The CDR3 contains 15 residues. CDR1 is SEHNR and CDR2 is FQNEAQ in the germline V gene (reference sequence). V gave up 3 bases and J gave up 0 bases; unmatched junction bases: 1. Assay used: immunoSEQ multiplex PCR; TCRdb lists only in-frame clones, some missing. Among about 150,000 clones listed, around 84% were seen once. This TCR came from a human donor in good health. Sequenced sample: PBMCs. This chain uses TRBV7-9 with TRBJ2-1; the match to TRBD2 covers 8 bases. The CDR3 coding sequence is TGTGCCAGCAGCTTTAGCGGGGTCTCCTACAATGAGCAGTTCTTC. Translated, it gives CASSFSGVSYNEQFF.